The 13 T cell receptor beta chains below all came from one sample that was sequenced in a study of T cell responses to AZD1222 COVID-19 vaccine (dated by TCRdb to the early 2020s). Taken with the paper, the label for time point translates to: about 28 days (+/-7) after the second vaccine dose. The protocol used for the library was the immunoSEQ multiplex PCR assay. TCRdb took over this immuneACCESS table, retaining in-frame rearrangements with V and J assigned. Such tables are incomplete; in checked studies, under half of the missing clones stem from an unresolved V gene, and the remainder is unexplained. The sample data list 70,000 or so clones, and less than 85% of these were observed just once. Approximately 23% of the sample is held by the ten biggest clonotypes. This specimen consisted of peripheral blood, obtained 28 days after the second AZD1222 dose. Receptor source: an adult who received the AZD1222 COVID-19 vaccine.

This chain uses TRBV7-8 with TRBJ1-1; tentatively, D is TRBD1 (6 bases). The germline V and J ends were trimmed by 0 bases and 8 bases, with 10 bases remaining between them. Germline lookup yields CDR1 SGHVS and CDR2 FQNEAQ. The CDR3 covers 13 residues. The CDR3 loop is CASSLAGQPEAFF. CDR3 DNA sequence: TGTGCCAGCAGCTTAGCCGGACAGCCGGAAGCTTTCTTT.

The chain combines TRBV5-1 with TRBJ2-7; 10 bases map to TRBD1. The germline V gene encodes CDR1 SGHRS and CDR2 YFSETQ. V shed 4 bases, J shed 6 bases, and the junction held 16 bases outside the gene matches. CDR3 length: 17 amino acids. Written as DNA, the CDR3 is TGCGCCAGCAGCCGTTTTTTAGGAGACGGGACAGGGGCCGAGCAGTACTTC. This gives the protein CASSRFLGDGTGAEQYF.

This chain uses TRBV9 with TRBJ2-7, with 10 bases that match TRBD2. This CDR3 spans 16 amino acids. The V gene's germline CDR1 is SGDLS and CDR2 YYNGEE. The ends lost 3 bases at V and 5 bases at J; junction bases unmatched: 11. CDR3 in amino acids: CASSGPQGLANHEQYF. CDR3 sequence (DNA): TGTGCCAGCAGCGGGCCGCAGGGACTAGCGAACCACGAGCAGTACTTC.

The genes are TRBV3-1 (or the pseudogene TRBV3-2) and TRBJ2-3; D possibly matches TRBD1 or TRBD2 (5 bases each). The CDR3 contains 14 residues. Germline V gene data show CDR1 as LGHDT and CDR2 as YNNKEL (reference sequence). V lost 0 bases and J 7 bases, leaving 11 bases between the germline ends. The CDR3 is CASSQDLGEYTQYF. CDR3 bases: TGTGCCAGCAGCCAAGATCTGGGGGAATATACGCAGTATTTT.

For the CDR3, the DNA is TGTGCCAGCAGTCCCGGGTATGGCTACACCTTC. It specifies CASSPGYGYTF. The chain uses TRBV6-5 and TRBJ1-2; D remains unclear. Germline V gene lookup returns CDR1 MNHEY and CDR2 SVGAGI. The CDR3 is 11 residues long. The V and J ends lost 5 bases and 5 bases respectively, with 6 bases between them.

This chain joins TRBV19 and TRBJ2-3, with a weak D call TRBD1 (6 bases). This CDR3 region has 14 residues. Trimming took off 6 bases at V and 2 bases at J, with 12 bases between the two ends. Per germline, CDR1 LNHDA and CDR2 SQIVND (reference sequence). The CDR3 DNA follows: TGTGCCAGTAGCCGGACAGTCTACACAGATACGCAGTATTTT. Translation gives CASSRTVYTDTQYF.

The chain employs TRBV3-1 (or the pseudogene TRBV3-2) and TRBJ1-2; D may be TRBD1 (6 bases). The CDR3 has 16 residues. The V and J ends lost 1 base and 4 bases respectively, with 16 bases between them. Germline CDR1 is LGHDT and CDR2 is YNNKEL (reference sequence). CDR3 DNA: TGTGCCAGCAGCCAAGGGACAGCCGAAACCTTCTATGGCTACACCTTC. Its translation: CASSQGTAETFYGYTF.

V and J are TRBV10-2 and TRBJ2-7; 7 bases fit TRBD2. This CDR3 is 16 amino acids long. The junction had 8 bases not matched to a gene; V was cut back by 2 bases and J by 1 base. CDR1 WSHSY and CDR2 SAAADI come from the germline V gene. For the CDR3, the DNA is TGCGCCAGCAGTGAGGGAGGGAGGGCCCAGTCCTACGAGCAGTACTTC. It is translated as CASSEGGRAQSYEQYF.

The gene calls are TRBV11-2 and TRBJ2-3; D is ambiguous. The germline V and J ends were trimmed by 1 base and 0 bases, with 20 bases remaining between them. The CDR3 spans 19 residues. The germline V gene encodes CDR1 SGHAT and CDR2 FQNNGV. The CDR3 coding sequence is TGTGCCAGCAGCTTAGGATCAGTTGTCCGGACGACCAGCACAGATACGCAGTATTTT. Protein: CASSLGSVVRTTSTDTQYF. Full variable domain (missing parts from reference TRBV11-2 and TRBJ2-3): EAGVAQSPRYKIIEKRQSVAFWCNPISGHATLYWYQQILGQGPKLLIQFQNNGVVDDSQLPKDRFSAERLKGVDSTLKIQPAKLEDSAVYLCASSLGSVVRTTSTDTQYFGPGTRLTVL.

The rearrangement joins TRBV2 to TRBJ1-4, with D uncertain. V was pared by 4 bases and J by 5 bases, with 11 bases between. In germline, CDR1 is SNHLY, CDR2 FYNNEI. The CDR3 spans 14 residues. The CDR3 DNA is TGTGCCAGCAGTGTGACCGGCAGCAATGAAAAACTGTTTTTT. Translation gives CASSVTGSNEKLFF.

The chain employs TRBV29-1 and TRBJ2-3, with D unresolved. Germline values: CDR1 SQVTM, CDR2 ANQGSEA. The CDR3 runs 13 residues. The V end was cut by 3 bases, the J end by 3 bases, with 10 bases between. The CDR3 here is CSVDPYQTDTQYF. The CDR3 DNA reads as TGCAGCGTTGACCCCTACCAGACAGATACGCAGTATTTT.

This chain joins TRBV10-3 and TRBJ1-2, with a possible D match to TRBD1 (6 bases). V shed 5 bases and J shed 0 bases, with 7 bases lying between them. Germline V CDR1 and CDR2: ENHRY, SYGVKD. This CDR3 is 13 amino acids long. The CDR3 DNA reads as TGTGCCATCAGTACAGGGACTAACTATGGCTACACCTTC. Amino acids: CAISTGTNYGYTF.

V gene TRBV19 combines with J gene TRBJ1-1; no clear D gene. Germline-derived CDR1 and CDR2 are LNHDA and SQIVND (reference sequence). CDR3 length: 15 residues. The V end was cut by 5 bases, the J end by 0 bases, with 13 bases between. The CDR3 region is CASSLGGSLNTEAFF. The CDR3 DNA sequence: TGTGCCAGTAGTCTCGGCGGTAGTCTGAACACTGAAGCTTTCTTT.